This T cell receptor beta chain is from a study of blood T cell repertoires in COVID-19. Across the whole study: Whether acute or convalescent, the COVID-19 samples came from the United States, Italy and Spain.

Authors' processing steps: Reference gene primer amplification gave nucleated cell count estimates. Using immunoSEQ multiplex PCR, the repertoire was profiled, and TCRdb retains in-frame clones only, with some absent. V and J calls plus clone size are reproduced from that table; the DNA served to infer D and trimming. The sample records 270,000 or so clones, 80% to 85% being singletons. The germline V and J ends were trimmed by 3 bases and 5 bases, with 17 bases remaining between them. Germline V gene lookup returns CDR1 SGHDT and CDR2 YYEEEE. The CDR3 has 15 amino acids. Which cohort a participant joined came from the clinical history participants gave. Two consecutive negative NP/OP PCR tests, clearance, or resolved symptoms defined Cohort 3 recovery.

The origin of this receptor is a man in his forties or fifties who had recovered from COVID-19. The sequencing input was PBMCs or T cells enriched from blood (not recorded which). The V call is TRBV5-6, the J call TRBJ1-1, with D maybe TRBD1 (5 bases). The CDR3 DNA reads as TGTGCCAGCAGCTGGGGCTCTCGCGATGGGACTGAAGCTTTCTTT. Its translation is CASSWGSRDGTEAFF. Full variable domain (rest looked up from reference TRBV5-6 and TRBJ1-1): DAGVTQSPTHLIKTRGQQVTLRCSPKSGHDTVSWYQQALGQGPQFIFQYYEEEERQRGNFPDRFSGHQFPNYSSELNVNALLLGDSALYLCASSWGSRDGTEAFFGQGTRLTVV.